This passage covers 10 T cell receptor beta chains from one sample sequenced in a study of liver allograft versus peripheral blood T cells. Study as a whole: Blood and transplanted-liver T cell receptor repertoires from recipients were compared.

TCRdb re-called the reads through MiXCR, storing one row per CDR3 protein. The sample shows over a thousand distinct CDR3 sequences, roughly 16% of them seen only once. The receptors were sampled from a human patient who had a liver transplant. The graft donor may have contributed some T cells.

The sample holds a few counts of this clonotype. The genes are TRBV28 and TRBJ2-5, with TRBD2 identical over 7 bases. Germline V gene data show CDR1 as MDHEN and CDR2 as SYDVKM. The CDR3 has 14 amino acids. V gave up 6 bases and J gave up 2 bases; unmatched junction bases: 6. In nucleotides, the CDR3 is TGTGCCAGCAGCCTAAGGGAGGGTCAAGAGACCCAGTACTTC. As protein: CASSLREGQETQYF.

This clonotype is medium-sized in the sample. CDR3 sequence: CASSSAYEQYF. The CDR3 DNA sequence: TGTGCCAGCAGTTCGGCCTACGAGCAGTACTTC. J is TRBJ2-7 and V is TRBV28; D gene uncertain. V was shortened by 4 bases and J by 2 bases, with 3 bases between the two germline ends. From germline, CDR1 is MDHEN and CDR2 SYDVKM. The CDR3 has 11 residues.

This clonotype is large in the sample. The chain carries TRBV7-2 and TRBJ1-2; D is ambiguous. Trimming removed 4 bases from V and 0 bases from J, with 9 bases in between. Germline CDR1 SGHTA, CDR2 FQGNSA. There are 14 residues in the CDR3. CDR3 nucleotides: TGTGCCAGCAGCTCAACCGTAGCTAACTATGGCTACACCTTC. Its translation: CASSSTVANYGYTF.

The chain has TRBV24-1 and TRBJ1-4; 9 bases agree with TRBD1. V was clipped by 4 bases and J by 0 bases; unmatched bases: 5. This CDR3 is 17 amino acids long. CDR1 KGHDR and CDR2 SFDVKD come from the germline V gene. The CDR3 region has the DNA TGTGCCACCAGTGAGCGACAGGGGGTTGCAACTAATGAAAAACTGTTTTTT. It codes for CATSERQGVATNEKLFF.

By frequency in the sample, this clonotype is medium-sized. J is TRBJ2-7 and V is TRBV11-2; 11 positions agree with TRBD1. Germline CDR1 reads SGHAT; CDR2 reads FQNNGV. With 4 bases clipped from V and 3 bases from J, the junction kept 5 bases outside the gene matches. The CDR3 runs 15 residues. The CDR3 nucleotides are TGTGCCAGCAGCTCCACCGGGACAGGGGGCTACGAGCAGTACTTC. The encoded protein is CASSSTGTGGYEQYF.

This clonotype is medium-sized (0.01 to 0.1%) by share. The J gene is TRBJ1-6, the V gene TRBV5-6; TRBD1 might be the D (5 bases). Trimming cost V 4 bases and J 2 bases, with 13 bases left between them. Germline CDR1 and CDR2: SGHDT and YYEEEE. There are 16 residues in the CDR3. The DNA of the CDR3 is TGTGCCAGCAGCGAGCAGGGTACGCCCTATAATTCACCCCTCCACTTT. Amino acid sequence: CASSEQGTPYNSPLHF.

The J gene is TRBJ2-1, the V gene TRBV3-2; the table gives TRBD2 as D, unverified against the DNA. TRBV3-2 is a pseudogene segment. The CDR3 consists of 15 residues. CDR3 DNA: TGTGCCAGCAGCCAAGCGGGGACTACGTACAATGAGCAGTTCTTC. This gives the protein CASSQAGTTYNEQFF.

By share, this clonotype ranks as large. The gene calls are TRBV6-2 or TRBV6-3 and TRBJ1-5; D remains unclear. The ends were cut back, 0 bases at V and 1 base at J, with 4 bases in the middle. Germline V CDR1 and CDR2: MNHEY, SVGEGT. The CDR3 totals 14 residues. The CDR3 sequence: CASSYSTSNQPQHF. The CDR3 DNA is TGTGCCAGCAGTTACTCCACGAGCAATCAGCCCCAGCATTTT.

This clonotype is categorized as large. The rearrangement uses TRBV6-5 and TRBJ1-2; maybe TRBD1 (6 bases). The CDR3 spans 14 residues. With 5 bases removed from V and 7 bases from J, the gap between germline ends came to 17 bases. The germline CDR1 and CDR2 sequences are MNHEY and SVGAGI. The CDR3 DNA reads as TGTGCCAGCAGTCGCCAGGGGAAAACTCCTGGCTACACCTTC. Its protein product is CASSRQGKTPGYTF.

This clonotype is medium-sized within its sample. The chain joins TRBV28 to TRBJ1-1, with TRBD1 as a possible D gene (5 bases). The V end was cut by 8 bases, the J end by 5 bases, with 18 bases between. CDR1 and CDR2 (germline): MDHEN, SYDVKM. The CDR3 extends over 14 amino acids. As DNA, the CDR3 is TGTGCCAGCGAAGAGGGAGGGGCGCGGACTGAAGCTTTCTTT. Encoded protein: CASEEGGARTEAFF.